These T cell receptor beta chains were read from a single sample in a study of blood T cell repertoires in COVID-19. TCRdb keeps only in-frame clones here, not all; method: immunoSEQ multiplex PCR. The sample has 55,000 to 85,000 clones; roughly 86% are singletons. Sample: peripheral blood. The receptors stem from a human donor in a cohort sampled during active COVID-19. Each CDR3 is given with its conserved first and last residue. Each record gives: clone size, V gene, J gene, D gene, CDR3 DNA, CDR3 protein. D genes are given only for firm matches. Size tells how often a clone was seen (once, few, many) or the class of an expanded clone, and some rows leave it out.

clone_size: -
v_call: TRBV2
j_call: TRBJ1-3
d_call: -
cdr3_nt: TGTGCCAGCAGGGCACAGGTCTCTGGAAACACCATATATTTT
cdr3_aa: CASRAQVSGNTIYF

clone_size: -
v_call: TRBV28
j_call: TRBJ1-6
d_call: -
cdr3_nt: TGTGCCAGCAACGAAGGCGGTTTAAATTCACCCCTCCACTTT
cdr3_aa: CASNEGGLNSPLHF

clone_size: -
v_call: TRBV7-9
j_call: TRBJ1-1
d_call: -
cdr3_nt: TGTGCCAGCAGCTTAAGGGTGGAGGCTGAAGCTTTCTTT
cdr3_aa: CASSLRVEAEAFF

clone_size: -
v_call: TRBV28
j_call: TRBJ1-4
d_call: -
cdr3_nt: TGTGCCAGCAGTTTAGGTGGGGGCGGTAATGAAAAACTGTTTTTT
cdr3_aa: CASSLGGGGNEKLFF

clone_size: once
v_call: TRBV30
j_call: TRBJ2-1
d_call: -
cdr3_nt: TGTGCCTGGAGTGTTAGAGGGTTTGAGCAGTTCTTC
cdr3_aa: CAWSVRGFEQFF

clone_size: -
v_call: TRBV3-1/TRBV3-2
j_call: TRBJ1-1
d_call: TRBD1
cdr3_nt: TGTGCCAGCAGCCCTCGACAGGGCGGGACTGAAGCTTTCTTT
cdr3_aa: CASSPRQGGTEAFF

clone_size: -
v_call: TRBV6-6
j_call: TRBJ2-5
d_call: TRBD1
cdr3_nt: TGTGCCAGCAGTAAGGGACAGACCAAAGAGACCCAGTACTTC
cdr3_aa: CASSKGQTKETQYF

clone_size: -
v_call: TRBV6-2/TRBV6-3
j_call: TRBJ2-3
d_call: -
cdr3_nt: TGTGCCAGCAGCCGACATTCGTCTAGCACAGATACGCAGTATTTT
cdr3_aa: CASSRHSSSTDTQYF

clone_size: -
v_call: TRBV30
j_call: TRBJ2-5
d_call: -
cdr3_nt: TGTGCCTGGAGTGTCCGGGGTGGGTTTGAAGAGACCCAGTACTTC
cdr3_aa: CAWSVRGGFEETQYF

clone_size: -
v_call: TRBV4-1
j_call: TRBJ2-2
d_call: -
cdr3_nt: TGCGCCAGCAGCCAAGATACTTTAAACACCGGGGAGCTGTTTTTT
cdr3_aa: CASSQDTLNTGELFF

clone_size: -
v_call: TRBV13
j_call: TRBJ2-5
d_call: -
cdr3_nt: TGTGCCAGCAGCCTTAGGGAGGGGGGAAAGACCCAGTACTTC
cdr3_aa: CASSLREGGKTQYF

clone_size: once
v_call: TRBV5-6
j_call: TRBJ1-2
d_call: -
cdr3_nt: TGTGCCAGCAGCTTTCTTAATGGCTACACCTTC
cdr3_aa: CASSFLNGYTF

clone_size: -
v_call: TRBV19
j_call: TRBJ1-2
d_call: TRBD1
cdr3_nt: TGTGCCAGTAGTCCAGACAGGGGCGGCTATGGCTACACCTTC
cdr3_aa: CASSPDRGGYGYTF

clone_size: -
v_call: TRBV30
j_call: TRBJ2-2
d_call: -
cdr3_nt: TGTGCCTGGAGTGTACAGGGCAGGGGGAACACCGGGGAGCTGTTTTTT
cdr3_aa: CAWSVQGRGNTGELFF

clone_size: -
v_call: TRBV7-2
j_call: TRBJ1-4
d_call: -
cdr3_nt: TGTGCCAGCAGCTTAGCTCCCGTTCGAGGGAAACTGTTTTTT
cdr3_aa: CASSLAPVRGKLFF

clone_size: -
v_call: TRBV5-5
j_call: TRBJ1-6
d_call: -
cdr3_nt: TGTGCCAGCTCGAGTAGCTCCTATAATTCACCCCTCCACTTT
cdr3_aa: CASSSSSYNSPLHF

clone_size: -
v_call: TRBV11-1
j_call: TRBJ2-3
d_call: -
cdr3_nt: TGTGCCAGCAGCTTATTCAGGGGCTCAGATACGCAGTATTTT
cdr3_aa: CASSLFRGSDTQYF

clone_size: -
v_call: TRBV3-1/TRBV3-2
j_call: TRBJ2-1
d_call: TRBD2
cdr3_nt: TGTGCCAGCAGCCGCACTCCGGGGGAGGGTGAGCAGTTCTTC
cdr3_aa: CASSRTPGEGEQFF

clone_size: few
v_call: TRBV10-3
j_call: TRBJ2-1
d_call: TRBD2
cdr3_nt: TGTGCCATCAGTGAGTCGAGGGCTAGCGGGGATCACAATGAGCAGTTCTTC
cdr3_aa: CAISESRASGDHNEQFF

clone_size: once
v_call: TRBV6-5
j_call: TRBJ1-4
d_call: -
cdr3_nt: TGTGCCAGCAGTTACTCGAGGATCGAAAAACTGTTTTTT
cdr3_aa: CASSYSRIEKLFF

clone_size: -
v_call: TRBV6-1
j_call: TRBJ1-6
d_call: TRBD1
cdr3_nt: TGTGCCAGCAGTGAAACCGGGACTGGACAGGTATATAATTCACCCCTCCACTTT
cdr3_aa: CASSETGTGQVYNSPLHF

clone_size: -
v_call: TRBV19
j_call: TRBJ2-3
d_call: -
cdr3_nt: TGTGCCAGTAGTATAGTGTCCGGGGAAGGGGATACGCAGTATTTT
cdr3_aa: CASSIVSGEGDTQYF